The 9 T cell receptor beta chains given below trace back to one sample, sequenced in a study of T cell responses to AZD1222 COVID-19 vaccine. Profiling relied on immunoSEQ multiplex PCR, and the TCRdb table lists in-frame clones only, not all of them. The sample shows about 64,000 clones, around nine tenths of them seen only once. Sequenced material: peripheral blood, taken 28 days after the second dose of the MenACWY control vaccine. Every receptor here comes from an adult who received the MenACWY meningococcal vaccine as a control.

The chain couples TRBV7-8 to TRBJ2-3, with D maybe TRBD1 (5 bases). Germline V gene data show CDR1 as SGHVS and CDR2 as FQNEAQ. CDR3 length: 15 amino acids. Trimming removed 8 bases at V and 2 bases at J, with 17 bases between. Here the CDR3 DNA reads TGTGCCAGCCAGCAGACAGAGATTACCACAGATACGCAGTATTTT. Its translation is CASQQTEITTDTQYF. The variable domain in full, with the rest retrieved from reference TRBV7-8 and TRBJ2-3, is GAGVSQSPRYKVAKRGQDVALRCDPISGHVSLFWYQQALGQGPEFLTYFQNEAQLDKSGLPSDRFFAERPEGSVSTLKIQRTQQEDSAVYLCASQQTEITTDTQYFGPGTRLTVL.

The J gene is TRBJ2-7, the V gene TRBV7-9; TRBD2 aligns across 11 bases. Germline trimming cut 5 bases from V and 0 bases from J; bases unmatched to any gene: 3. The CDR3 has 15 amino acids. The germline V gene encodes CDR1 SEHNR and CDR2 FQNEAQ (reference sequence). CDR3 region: CASSPTSGSSYEQYF. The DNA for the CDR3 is TGTGCCAGCAGCCCAACTAGCGGGAGCTCCTACGAGCAGTACTTC.

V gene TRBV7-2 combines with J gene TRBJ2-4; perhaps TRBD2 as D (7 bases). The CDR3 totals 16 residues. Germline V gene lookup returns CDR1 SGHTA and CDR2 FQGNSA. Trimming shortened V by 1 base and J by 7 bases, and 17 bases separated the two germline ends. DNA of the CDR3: TGTGCCAGCAGCTTAGGGGGGGGCAGAGGAGGGAACATTCAGTACTTC. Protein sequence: CASSLGGGRGGNIQYF.

The CDR3 DNA reads TGTGCCAGCACCAGAGGGCCTGGGGCCAACGTCCTGACTTTC. It yields the protein CASTRGPGANVLTF. J is TRBJ2-6 and V is TRBV2, with D tentatively TRBD2 (5 bases). The CDR3 is made up of 14 amino acids. Germline values: CDR1 SNHLY, CDR2 FYNNEI. With 7 bases removed from V and 2 bases from J, the gap between germline ends came to 9 bases.

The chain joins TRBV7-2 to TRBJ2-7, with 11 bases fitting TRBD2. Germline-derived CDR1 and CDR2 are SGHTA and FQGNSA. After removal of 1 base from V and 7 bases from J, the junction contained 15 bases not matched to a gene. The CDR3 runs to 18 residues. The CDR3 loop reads CASSLGVASSGRAGEQYF. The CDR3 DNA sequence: TGTGCCAGCAGCTTAGGGGTAGCGAGTAGCGGGAGGGCCGGGGAGCAGTACTTC.

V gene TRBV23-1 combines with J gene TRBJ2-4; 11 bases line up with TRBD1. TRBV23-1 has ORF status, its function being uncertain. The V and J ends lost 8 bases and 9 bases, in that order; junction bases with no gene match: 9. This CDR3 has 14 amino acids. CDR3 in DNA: TGCGCCAGCTGCCATGGGACAGGGGGGTTCATTCAGTACTTC. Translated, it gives CASCHGTGGFIQYF.

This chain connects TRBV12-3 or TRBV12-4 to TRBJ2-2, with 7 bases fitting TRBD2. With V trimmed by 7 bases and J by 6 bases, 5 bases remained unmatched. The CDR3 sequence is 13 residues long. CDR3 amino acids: CASTQRDAGELFF. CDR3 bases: TGTGCCAGCACGCAGCGGGATGCCGGGGAGCTGTTTTTT.

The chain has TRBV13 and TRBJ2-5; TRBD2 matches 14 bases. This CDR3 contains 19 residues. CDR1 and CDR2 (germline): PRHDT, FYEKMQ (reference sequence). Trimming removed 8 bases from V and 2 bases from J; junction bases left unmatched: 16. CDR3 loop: CASGGRGTSGSAYQETQYF. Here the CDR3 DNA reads TGTGCCAGCGGAGGGCGGGGGACTAGCGGGAGCGCGTATCAAGAGACCCAGTACTTC.

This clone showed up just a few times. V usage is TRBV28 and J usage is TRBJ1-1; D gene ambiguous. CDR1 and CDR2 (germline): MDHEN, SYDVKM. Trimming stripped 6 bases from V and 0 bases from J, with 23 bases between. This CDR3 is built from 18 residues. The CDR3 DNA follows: TGTGCCAGCAGGCCTGACCCCCCCGGAATAGATATGAACACTGAAGCTTTCTTT. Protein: CASRPDPPGIDMNTEAFF. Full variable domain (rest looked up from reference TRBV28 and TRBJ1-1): DVKVTQSSRYLVKRTGEKVFLECVQDMDHENMFWYRQDPGLGLRLIYFSYDVKMKEKGDIPEGYSVSREKKERFSLILESASTNQTSMYLCASRPDPPGIDMNTEAFFGQGTRLTVV.